The TCR beta chain described here comes from a study of OX40 agonist ivuxolimab in advanced cancers. The protocol was immunoSEQ multiplex PCR, while the TCRdb copy is restricted to in-frame clones and leaves out a portion. The profile shows 70,000 to 95,000 clones, around 90% of them singletons. The CDR3 has 13 amino acids. V lost 5 bases, J lost 9 bases, and 15 bases lay in between. Germline V gene sequence: CDR1 SGHDT, CDR2 YYEEEE. The chain joins TRBV5-6 to TRBJ2-1; unclear D gene. This material consisted of CD4+ or CD8+ T cells sorted from blood, taken in a trial of the OX40 agonist ivuxolimab. The TCR sequence derives from an adult with an advanced solid tumor such as melanoma, head and neck, liver or kidney cancer. CDR3 residues: CASSFDRKSEQFF. The CDR3 nucleotides are TGTGCCAGCAGTTTTGATAGGAAATCTGAGCAGTTCTTC.